This T cell receptor (beta chain) was sequenced in a study of blood T cell repertoires in COVID-19 (dated by TCRdb to 2018 to 2021). About the study as a whole: Collaborator samples came from the United States, Italy and Spain and covered acute and convalescent phases of COVID-19. The prospective study material was composed of cDNA or gDNA derived from T cells, B-cell-depleted T cells, or PBMCs. Deeply sampled blood TCRbeta repertoires from subjects exposed to, actively infected with, or recovered from COVID-19 were included in the dataset. The repertoires were released in a freely available public database meant as a resource for research on the immune response to SARS-CoV-2. The samples were drawn from two sources: the first 160 participants of the ongoing ImmuneRACE study, and 1,000 to 1,500 subjects contributed by 6 global collaborators. The sample metadata nearly always contained a de-identified subject ID, COVID-19 status, age in years and sex. Where available, HLA class I and class II types were taken from metadata supplied by the sample provider and were not determined by assay-based typing.

The collaborating institutions used their own protocols to collect whole blood in K2EDTA tubes. For TCRbeta analysis, collaborators shipped samples in one of three forms: frozen whole blood, isolated PBMCs, or DNA extracted from either of those sample types. About this clone itself: Its antigen has not been determined. No base-level quality is on record; no much larger clone is a single base apart.

TCRbeta CDR3 regions were amplified from genomic DNA by means of the immunoSEQ Assay, a bias-controlled multiplex PCR. The paper's processing steps were these. Nucleated cell counts per sample were estimated from amplification of reference gene primers within the assay. To quantify the absolute abundance of each unique TCRbeta CDR3 rearrangement, sequence reads were collapsed and filtered. For each sample, productive Simpson clonality was calculated as the square root of Simpson's diversity index over productive rearrangements. The clones in this table, taken by TCRdb from immuneACCESS, are in-frame only. Not every clone is retained; where verified, under half of the shortfall comes from an unresolved V gene, and the cause of the rest is unknown. V and J calls plus clone size are reproduced from that table; the DNA served to infer D and trimming. In this sample the table shows about 270,000 clones, roughly nine tenths of which occur a single time. About 8.6% of the sample lies in the top ten.

Results the study describes overall, beyond this receptor: The quantity of clinical and demographic metadata differed by source and by participant and was supplied without curation.

The trim is 0 bases for V and 2 bases for J, with a gap of 10 bases between the germline ends. From a lookup of the germline V gene, CDR1 and CDR2 are SGHTA and FQGTGA. CDR3 length: 15 amino acids, cysteine to phenylalanine. Only the CDR3 DNA stays, 45 bases, in frame from base 1. The chain links TRBV7-3 with TRBJ1-1, with TRBD1 perhaps the D gene, on 6 matching bases. Specimen: peripheral blood. The sequence came from a man aged 40-49 years with active or convalescent COVID-19. The CDR3 has the sequence CASSLTQGPNTEAFF. The nucleotide sequence reads TGTGCCAGCAGCTTAACTCAGGGGCCAAACACTGAAGCTTTCTTT.